In its sample, the clone carrying this T cell receptor (beta chain) was seen a few times. Its target is not known. This record comes from a study of T cell responses to AZD1222 COVID-19 vaccine. Study outcomes and limitations: Only a handful of AZD1222 recipients tested seropositive at baseline. Clonal diversity was possibly underestimated; the donors were predominantly white British and more often female.

This CDR3 comprises 15 residues. Germline V CDR1 and CDR2: KGHSH, LQKENI. Trimming cost V 6 bases and J 8 bases, with 20 bases left between them. Samples with a second dose at about 4 or about 12 weeks were pooled together. Clones were sequenced by immunoSEQ multiplex PCR, and TCRdb holds only the in-frame ones, with some missing. The table shows 180,000 or so clones, with roughly 90% occurring only once. The TCR sequence derives from an adult who received the AZD1222 COVID-19 vaccine. This specimen was peripheral blood, taken 28 days after the second AZD1222 dose. The rearrangement links TRBV18 to TRBJ2-1; D assignment may be TRBD1 or TRBD2 (5 bases each). The chain's CDR3 is CASSPRDQTVYEQFF. CDR3 DNA sequence: TGTGCCAGCTCGCCTCGGGACCAGACTGTCTATGAGCAGTTCTTC.